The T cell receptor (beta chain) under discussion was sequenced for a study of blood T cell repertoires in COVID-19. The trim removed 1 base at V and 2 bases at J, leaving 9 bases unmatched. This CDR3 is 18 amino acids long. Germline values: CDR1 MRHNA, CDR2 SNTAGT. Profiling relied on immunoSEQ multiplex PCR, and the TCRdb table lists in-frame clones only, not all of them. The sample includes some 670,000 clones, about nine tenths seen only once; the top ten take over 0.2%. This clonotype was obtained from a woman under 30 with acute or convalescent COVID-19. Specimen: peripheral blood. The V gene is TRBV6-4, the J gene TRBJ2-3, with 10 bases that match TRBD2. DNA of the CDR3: TGTGCCAGCAGTGACTTCTTTTTTAGCGGGGGGCACACAGATACGCAGTATTTT. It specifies CASSDFFFSGGHTDTQYF.